Each of the 10 T cell receptor beta chains below was sequenced from the same sample in a study of blood T cell repertoires in COVID-19. Sequencing used immunoSEQ multiplex PCR; TCRdb keeps in-frame clones, though not all of them. The sample holds approximately 130,000 clones, roughly four fifths seen once. The sequenced sample consisted of PBMCs or T cells enriched from blood (not recorded which). Source of these receptors: a man aged 30 to 45 who had recovered from COVID-19.

J is TRBJ1-4 and V is TRBV19; TRBD1 is a possible D gene (5 bases). The CDR3 contains 14 residues. V lost 4 bases and J 7 bases, leaving 13 bases between the germline ends. CDR1 and CDR2 (germline): LNHDA, SQIVND (reference sequence). Here the CDR3 reads CASSNQGGGEKLFF. The CDR3 nucleotides read TGTGCCAGTAGTAATCAGGGAGGAGGTGAAAAACTGTTTTTT.

The chain's CDR3 is CASIPAAGETQYF. DNA for the CDR3: TGTGCCAGCATCCCTGCCGCCGGTGAGACCCAGTACTTC. V gene TRBV7-9 combines with J gene TRBJ2-5, with unresolved D. The ends were cut back, 7 bases at V and 5 bases at J, with 14 bases in the middle. This CDR3 has 13 amino acids. Germline CDR1 and CDR2: SEHNR and FQNEAQ (reference sequence).

V is TRBV6-5 and J is TRBJ1-4; perhaps TRBD1 as D (5 bases). Germline lookup yields CDR1 MNHEY and CDR2 SVGAGI. The CDR3 covers 13 residues. V was cut by 8 bases and J by 5 bases, with 12 bases left in between. The CDR3 protein is CASYRGQNEKLFF. The CDR3 DNA is TGTGCCAGCTATCGAGGACAAAATGAAAAACTGTTTTTT.

The V gene is TRBV6-2 or TRBV6-3, the J gene TRBJ2-3; 12 bases are a match to TRBD2. After removal of 0 bases from V and 0 bases from J, the junction contained 10 bases not matched to a gene. CDR1 is MNHEY, CDR2 SVGEGT, per germline. This CDR3 is built from 20 residues. The CDR3 here is CASSYSVRASGRASTDTQYF. The CDR3 DNA reads as TGTGCCAGCAGTTACTCGGTTCGGGCTAGCGGGAGGGCTAGCACAGATACGCAGTATTTT.

The CDR3 region is CASSTPTVYTEAFF. The DNA of the CDR3 is TGTGCCAGTAGTACTCCGACAGTGTACACTGAAGCTTTCTTT. The chain combines TRBV19 with TRBJ1-1; TRBD1 is a possible D gene (5 bases). The CDR3 is 14 residues long. Trimming took 4 bases from V and 3 from J, leaving 12 bases between them. Looked up from germline, CDR1 is LNHDA and CDR2 is SQIVND (reference sequence).

This chain connects TRBV6-5 to TRBJ2-5; D is perhaps TRBD1 (6 bases). V lost 5 bases and J lost 7, with 11 bases in between. The CDR3 has 12 amino acids. CDR1 MNHEY and CDR2 SVGAGI come from the germline V gene. CDR3 DNA sequence: TGTGCCAGCAGTACAGGGTCAGCGACCCAGTACTTC. This codes for CASSTGSATQYF.

The gene calls are TRBV19 and TRBJ1-5; maybe TRBD1 (5 bases). CDR1 and CDR2 from the germline V gene are LNHDA and SQIVND (reference sequence). The CDR3 sequence is 15 residues long. Trimming removed 7 bases from V and 2 bases from J, with 15 bases in between. CDR3 sequence: CASTEGRRGNQPQHF. CDR3 nucleotide sequence: TGTGCCAGTACGGAGGGGCGCCGGGGCAATCAGCCCCAGCATTTT. The full variable domain, rest sourced from reference TRBV19 and TRBJ1-5, is DGGITQSPKYLFRKEGQNVTLSCEQNLNHDAMYWYRQDPGQGLRLIYYSQIVNDFQKGDIAEGYSVSREKKESFPLTVTSAQKNPTAFYLCASTEGRRGNQPQHFGDGTRLSIL.

The chain is built from TRBV6-2 or TRBV6-3 and TRBJ2-3; 7 nucleotides agree with TRBD2. Trimming took 2 bases from V and 0 from J; bases not matched to a gene: 11. Germline-derived CDR1 and CDR2 are MNHEY and SVGEGT. This CDR3 is 18 amino acids long. The DNA of the CDR3 is TGTGCCAGCAGTTACCCCCCGGGGAGCGGGGCTAGCACAGATACGCAGTATTTT. Its protein is CASSYPPGSGASTDTQYF.

The gene calls are TRBV19 and TRBJ1-5, with D perhaps matching TRBD1 (6 bases). This CDR3 spans 17 amino acids. V lost 6 bases, J lost 0 bases, and 18 bases lay in between. CDR1 LNHDA and CDR2 SQIVND come from the germline V gene (reference sequence). The CDR3: CASSASAGDHSNQPQHF. In DNA, the CDR3 is TGTGCCAGTAGCGCTTCCGCAGGGGACCATAGCAATCAGCCCCAGCATTTT.

The chain couples TRBV7-8 to TRBJ2-2; 9 nucleotides agree with TRBD1. CDR1 SGHVS and CDR2 FQNEAQ come from the germline V gene. The CDR3 totals 15 residues. With V trimmed by 11 bases and J by 3 bases, 10 bases remained unmatched. CDR3 nucleotide sequence: TGTGCCTGCCGGGTGGGACAGGGAGACACCGGGGAGCTGTTTTTT. This codes for CACRVGQGDTGELFF.